Reported below is one TCR beta chain. The data are from a study of tumor-infiltrating lymphocytes in localized non-small cell lung cancer. TCRdb's copy holds only in-frame clones and misses some; the assay was immunoSEQ multiplex PCR. The table records about 6,300 clones, around 76% of them present only once. The sequenced sample was lung tumor tissue. The receptor was isolated from a human donor with non-small cell lung cancer.

In nucleotides, the CDR3 is TGTGCCAGCAGCTTTAGGGACAACTACGAGCAGTACTTC. Its protein product is CASSFRDNYEQYF. The chain has TRBV11-3 and TRBJ2-7, with TRBD1 as a possible D gene (6 bases). CDR3 length: 13 amino acids. Per germline, CDR1 SGHNT and CDR2 YENEEA. The V gene lost 3 bases and the J gene lost 3 bases, with 9 bases spanning the gap. Supplemented by reference TRBV11-3 and TRBJ2-7, the full variable domain reads EAGVVQSPRYKIIEKKQPVAFWCNPISGHNTLYWYLQNLGQGPELLIRYENEEAVDDSQLPKDRFSAERLKGVDSTLKIQPAELGDSAVYLCASSFRDNYEQYFGPGTRLTVT.